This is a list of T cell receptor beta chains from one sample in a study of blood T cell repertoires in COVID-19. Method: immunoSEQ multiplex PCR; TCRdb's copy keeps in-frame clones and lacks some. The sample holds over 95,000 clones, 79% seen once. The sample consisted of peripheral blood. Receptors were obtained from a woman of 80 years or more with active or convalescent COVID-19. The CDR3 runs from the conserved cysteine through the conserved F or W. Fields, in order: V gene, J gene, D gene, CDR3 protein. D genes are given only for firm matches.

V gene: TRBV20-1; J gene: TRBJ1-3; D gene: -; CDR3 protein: CSASSGDGNTIYF
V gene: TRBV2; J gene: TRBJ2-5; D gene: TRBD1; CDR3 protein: CASSEGQQQETQYF
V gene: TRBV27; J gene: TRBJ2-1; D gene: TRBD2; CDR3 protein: CASSFTGGTSGSSYNEQFF
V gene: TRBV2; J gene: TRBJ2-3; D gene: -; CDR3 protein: CASLASQGWDTQYF
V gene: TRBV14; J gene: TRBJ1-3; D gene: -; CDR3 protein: CASSQDLPGGNTIYF
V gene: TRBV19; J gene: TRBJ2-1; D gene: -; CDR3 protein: CASSIVRGNEQFF
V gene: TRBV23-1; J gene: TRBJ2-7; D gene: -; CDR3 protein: CASSIPSHSYEQYF
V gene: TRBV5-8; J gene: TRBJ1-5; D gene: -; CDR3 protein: CASSLAFRVEEPQHF
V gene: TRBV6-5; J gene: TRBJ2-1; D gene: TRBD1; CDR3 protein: CASRDDRGGYNEQFF
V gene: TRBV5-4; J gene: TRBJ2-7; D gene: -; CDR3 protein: CASSSPLPPYEQYF
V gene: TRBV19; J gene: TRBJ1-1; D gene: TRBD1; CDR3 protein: CASSTDRGRGAFF
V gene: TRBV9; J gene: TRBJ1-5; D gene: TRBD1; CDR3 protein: CASSPGTGPGNQPQHF
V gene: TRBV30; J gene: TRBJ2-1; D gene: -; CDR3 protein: CAWSQTLYNEQFF
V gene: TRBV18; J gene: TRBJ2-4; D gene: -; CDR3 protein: CASSPLGQANIQYF
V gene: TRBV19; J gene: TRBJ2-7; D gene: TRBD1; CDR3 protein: CASTAGTGTYEQYF
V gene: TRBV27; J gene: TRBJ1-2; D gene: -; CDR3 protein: CASSWSGTRYGYTF
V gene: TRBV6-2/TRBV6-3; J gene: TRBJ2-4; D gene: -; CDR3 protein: CASSLDFELGAGAAKNIQYF
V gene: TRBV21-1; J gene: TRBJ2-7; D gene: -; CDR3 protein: CASGSGCASKAYEQYF
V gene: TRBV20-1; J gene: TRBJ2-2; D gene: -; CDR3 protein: CSASISVLGYPRELFF
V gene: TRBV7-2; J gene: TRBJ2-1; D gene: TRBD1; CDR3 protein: CASSSTGFNEQFF